This T cell receptor beta chain was sequenced for a study of shared clonotypes between healthy human individuals. Looking at the study overall: Three plates were used per donor for CD4 naive, three for CD4 memory, two for CD8 naive and one for CD8 memory.

Germline trimming cut 8 bases from V and 2 bases from J; bases unmatched to any gene: 5. Germline CDR1 is ENHRY and CDR2 is SYGVKD. The CDR3 sequence is 14 residues long. Only in-frame clones appear in the TCRdb table, and some are missing; sequencing was by immunoSEQ multiplex PCR. Among roughly 380,000 clones listed, 96% were seen once. Sequences were obtained from memory CD8+ T cells sorted from blood. As for subset: CD45RO+ cells pooled with CCR7-negative TemRA cells. V is TRBV10-3 and J is TRBJ2-3, with 9 positions matching TRBD1. The TCR was taken from a man younger than 40 in good health. For the CDR3, the DNA is TGTGCCATCCGGGACAGGGTTTTCACAGATACGCAGTATTTT. This translates into CAIRDRVFTDTQYF.